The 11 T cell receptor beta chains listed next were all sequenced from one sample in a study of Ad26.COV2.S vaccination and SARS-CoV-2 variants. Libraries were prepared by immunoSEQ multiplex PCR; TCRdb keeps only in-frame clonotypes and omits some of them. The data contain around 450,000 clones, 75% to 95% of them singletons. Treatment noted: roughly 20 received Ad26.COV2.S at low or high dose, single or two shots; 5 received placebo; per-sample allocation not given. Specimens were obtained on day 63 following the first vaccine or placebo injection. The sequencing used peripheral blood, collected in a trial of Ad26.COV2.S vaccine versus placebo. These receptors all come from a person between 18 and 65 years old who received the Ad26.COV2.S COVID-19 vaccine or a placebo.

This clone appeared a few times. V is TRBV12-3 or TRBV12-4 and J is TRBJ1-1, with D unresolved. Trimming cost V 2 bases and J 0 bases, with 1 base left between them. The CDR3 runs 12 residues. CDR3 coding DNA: TGTGCCAGCAGTTTAATGAACACTGAAGCTTTCTTT. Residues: CASSLMNTEAFF.

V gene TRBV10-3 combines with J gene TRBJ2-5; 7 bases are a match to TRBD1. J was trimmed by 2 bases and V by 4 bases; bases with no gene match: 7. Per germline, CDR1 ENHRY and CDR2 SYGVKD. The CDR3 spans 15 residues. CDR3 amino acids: CAISVRQGIQETQYF. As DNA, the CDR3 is TGTGCCATCAGTGTAAGACAGGGCATACAAGAGACCCAGTACTTC.

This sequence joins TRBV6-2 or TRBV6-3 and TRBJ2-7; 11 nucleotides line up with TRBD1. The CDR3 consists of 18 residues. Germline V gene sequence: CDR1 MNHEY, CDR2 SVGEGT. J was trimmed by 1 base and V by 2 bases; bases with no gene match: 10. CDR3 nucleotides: TGTGCCAGCAGTTACGGGGCCGGACAGGGGGCGACGTCCTACGAGCAGTACTTC. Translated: CASSYGAGQGATSYEQYF.

CDR3 coding DNA: TGTGCCAGCAGTTACCGGCAGGAGATCTTCTACGAGCAGTACTTC. It specifies CASSYRQEIFYEQYF. The chain recombines TRBV6-6 with TRBJ2-7, with D uncertain. Trimming removed 2 bases from V and 3 bases from J, with 14 bases in between. The CDR3 has 15 amino acids. Germline V lookup: CDR1 MNHNY, CDR2 SVGAGI (reference sequence).

CDR3 residues: CASSQGGTSSYNEQFF. The CDR3 DNA is TGCGCCAGCAGCCAAGGGGGGACTAGCAGCTACAATGAGCAGTTCTTC. This chain connects TRBV4-3 to TRBJ2-1, with 9 nucleotides matching TRBD2. The CDR3 is made up of 16 amino acids. Per the germline V gene, CDR1 is LGHNA and CDR2 is YSLEER. The J segment lost 3 bases and the V segment lost 1 base, leaving 4 bases of the junction unmatched.

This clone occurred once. The CDR3, as DNA: TGTGCCAGCAGCCCGGGACATGTTACGCAGTATTTT. This encodes CASSPGHVTQYF. The V call is TRBV5-6, the J call TRBJ2-3; possibly TRBD1 for D (6 bases). Trimming took 4 bases from V and 8 from J, leaving 11 bases between them. The CDR3 sequence is 12 residues long. Germline V gene lookup returns CDR1 SGHDT and CDR2 YYEEEE.

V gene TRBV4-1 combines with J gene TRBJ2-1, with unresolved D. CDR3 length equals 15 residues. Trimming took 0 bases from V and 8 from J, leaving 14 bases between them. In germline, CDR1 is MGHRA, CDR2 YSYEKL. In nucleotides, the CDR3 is TGCGCCAGCAGCCAAGACCAGCGTCCCCTCCATGAGCAGTTCTTC. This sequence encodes CASSQDQRPLHEQFF.

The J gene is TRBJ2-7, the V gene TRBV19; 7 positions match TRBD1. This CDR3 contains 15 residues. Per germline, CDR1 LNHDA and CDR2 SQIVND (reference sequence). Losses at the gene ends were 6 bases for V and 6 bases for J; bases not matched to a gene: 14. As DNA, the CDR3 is TGTGCCAGTAGCCCGACGAACAGGGGAACAGGCGAGCAGTACTTC. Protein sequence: CASSPTNRGTGEQYF.

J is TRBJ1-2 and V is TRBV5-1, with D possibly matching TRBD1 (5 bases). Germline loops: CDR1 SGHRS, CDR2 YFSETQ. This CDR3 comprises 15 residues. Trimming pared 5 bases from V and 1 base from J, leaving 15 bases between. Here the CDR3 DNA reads TGCGCCAGCAGGCTCGGGACTCAAGATAACTATGGCTACACCTTC. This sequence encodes CASRLGTQDNYGYTF.

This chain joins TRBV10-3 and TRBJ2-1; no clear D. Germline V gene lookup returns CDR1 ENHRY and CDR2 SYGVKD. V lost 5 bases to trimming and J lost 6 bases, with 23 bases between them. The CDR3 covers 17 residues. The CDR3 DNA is TGTGCCATCAGTTTCACCCAGCCAGGAGCCCTAACCAATGAGCAGTTCTTC. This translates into CAISFTQPGALTNEQFF.

CDR3 sequence: CASSETGGDYGYTF. DNA for the CDR3: TGTGCCAGCAGCGAGACAGGGGGTGACTATGGCTACACCTTC. The chain joins TRBV6-2 or TRBV6-3 to TRBJ1-2; 9 nucleotides line up with TRBD1. The CDR3 sequence is 14 residues long. CDR1 is MNHEY and CDR2 is SVGEGT in the germline V gene. The V gene end was trimmed by 6 bases and the J gene end by 3 bases; junction bases not matched to a gene: 5.